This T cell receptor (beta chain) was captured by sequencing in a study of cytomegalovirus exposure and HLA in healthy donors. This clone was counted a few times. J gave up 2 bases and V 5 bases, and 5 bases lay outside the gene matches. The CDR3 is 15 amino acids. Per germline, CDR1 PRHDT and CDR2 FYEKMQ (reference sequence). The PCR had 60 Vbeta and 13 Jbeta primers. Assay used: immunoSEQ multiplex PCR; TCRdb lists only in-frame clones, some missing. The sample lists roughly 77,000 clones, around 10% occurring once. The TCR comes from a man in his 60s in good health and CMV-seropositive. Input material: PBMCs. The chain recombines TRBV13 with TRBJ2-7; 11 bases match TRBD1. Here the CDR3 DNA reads TGTGCCAGCAGCCTTAGGGGACAGGGGGCCTACGAGCAGTACGTC. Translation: CASSLRGQGAYEQYV.